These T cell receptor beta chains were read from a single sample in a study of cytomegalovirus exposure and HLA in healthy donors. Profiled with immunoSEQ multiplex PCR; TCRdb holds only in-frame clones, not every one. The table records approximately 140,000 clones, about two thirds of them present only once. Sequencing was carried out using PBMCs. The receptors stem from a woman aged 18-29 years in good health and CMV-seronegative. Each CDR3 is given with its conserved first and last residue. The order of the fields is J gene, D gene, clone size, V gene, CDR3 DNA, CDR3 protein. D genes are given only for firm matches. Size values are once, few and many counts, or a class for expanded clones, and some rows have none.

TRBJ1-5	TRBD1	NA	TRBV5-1	TGCGCCAGCAGACCACCGGGACAGGGGGCCTCTAATCAGCCCCAGCATTTT	CASRPPGQGASNQPQHF
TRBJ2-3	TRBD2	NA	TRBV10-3	TGTGCCATCAGTGAAAAAAGCGGGGGGAGGAATACGCAGTATTTT	CAISEKSGGRNTQYF
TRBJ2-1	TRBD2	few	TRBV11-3	TGTGCCAGCAGCCCATGGGGGGGACTAGCGGGAGAGCAGTTCTTC	CASSPWGGLAGEQFF
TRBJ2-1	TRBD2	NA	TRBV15	TGTGCCACCAGCAGGGGGCTACTAGCGGGAGTGCCAAACCGCAATGAGCAGTTCTTC	CATSRGLLAGVPNRNEQFF
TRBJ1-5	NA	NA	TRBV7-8	TGTGCCAGCAGCTCCTGGACGGGGCAGCCCCAGCATTTT	CASSSWTGQPQHF
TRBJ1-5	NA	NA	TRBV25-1	TGTGCCAGCAGTGGGAGTTATAGCAATCAGCCCCAGCATTTT	CASSGSYSNQPQHF
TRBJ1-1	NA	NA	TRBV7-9	TGTGCCAGCAGCTTCCAGGGGAACACTGAAGCTTTCTTT	CASSFQGNTEAFF
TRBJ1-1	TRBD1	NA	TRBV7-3	TGTGCCAGCAGCGATACAGGGGGCCCGCGGCGTACAGCTTTCTTT	CASSDTGGPRRTAFF
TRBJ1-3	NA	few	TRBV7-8	TGTGCCAGCAGCCCCTGGCAGGGTTCGGCGGGAAACACCATATATTTT	CASSPWQGSAGNTIYF
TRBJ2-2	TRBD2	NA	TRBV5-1	TGCGCCAGCAGTTTCAATGGACTAGGGGTAACCGGGGAGCTGTTTTTT	CASSFNGLGVTGELFF
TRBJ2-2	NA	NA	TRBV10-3	TGTGCCACCCTTCGGGGTCCGGGGAACACCGGGGAGCTGTTTTTT	CATLRGPGNTGELFF
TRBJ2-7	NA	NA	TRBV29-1	TGCAGCGTTGAGGGGCAGGCCAGCGAGCAGTACTTC	CSVEGQASEQYF
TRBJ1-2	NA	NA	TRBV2	TGTGCCAGCACAATCGAACAGGGTAACGTGGGCTACACCTTC	CASTIEQGNVGYTF
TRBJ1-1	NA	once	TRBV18	TGTGCCAGCTCACCACGCGGGGTGAACACTGAAGCTTTCTTT	CASSPRGVNTEAFF
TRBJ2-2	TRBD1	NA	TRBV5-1	TGCGCCAGCAGCTTGAGGGGACAGCAGAACACCGGGGAGCTGTTTTTT	CASSLRGQQNTGELFF
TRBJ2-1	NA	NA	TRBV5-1	TGCGCCAGCAGCTTGGATCGTGAGCAGTTCTTC	CASSLDREQFF
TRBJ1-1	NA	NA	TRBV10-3	TGTGCCATCCTTTCCGGCAGGGGCACTGAAGCTTTCTTT	CAILSGRGTEAFF
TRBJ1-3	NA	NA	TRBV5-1	TGCGCCAGCGCGGAACCTGGAAACACCATATATTTT	CASAEPGNTIYF
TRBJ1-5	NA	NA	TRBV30	TGTGCCTGGAGTGTAGGGGGTGGGCAGCCCCAGCATTTT	CAWSVGGGQPQHF
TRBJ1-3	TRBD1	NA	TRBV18	TGTGCCAGCTCACCCCCGACAGGGGGCTACCGAGACGCCATATATTTT	CASSPPTGGYRDAIYF
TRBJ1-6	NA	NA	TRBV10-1	TGCGCCAGCACCTGCGACAGTAGCTCCCAGGTCGGGTCGAGGTCCCTCCACTTT	CASTCDSSSQVGSRSLHF
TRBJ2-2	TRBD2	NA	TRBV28	TGTGCCAGCAGTTTCGGGTTTGTGGCGGGAGTAGGCACCGGGGAGCTGTTTTTT	CASSFGFVAGVGTGELFF
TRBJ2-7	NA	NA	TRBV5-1	TGCGCCAGCAGCTTGGGGGAGGGGGGGAACGAGCAGTACTTC	CASSLGEGGNEQYF
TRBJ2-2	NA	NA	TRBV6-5	TGTGCCAGCAGTTACAACAGGGACACCGGGGAGCTGTTTTTT	CASSYNRDTGELFF
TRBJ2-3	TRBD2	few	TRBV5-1	TGCGCCAGCAGCTTGGGCCTAGCGGCTGTCACAGATACGCAGTATTTT	CASSLGLAAVTDTQYF
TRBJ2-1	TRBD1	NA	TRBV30	TGTGCCTGGAGTGTAAGGTACGGACAGGGCTTTCTGGATGAGCAGTTCTTC	CAWSVRYGQGFLDEQFF